This T cell receptor (beta chain) was obtained from a study of identifying expanded T cells in peripheral blood (dated by TCRdb to between 2019 and 2020). In terms of the full investigation: Separate aliquots of the same genomic DNA pool were sequenced to produce technical replicates, and four replicates were compared in pairs.

As regards this clone: Its recognized antigen is unknown. No per-base quality is available; no much larger clone lies one base away.

Overall study results and their limits: The authors expected that biological variance in healthy repertoires might rise further over much longer intervals, such as months to years. For all healthy donors, the variance in clone template counts between approximately two-week samples rose significantly as total template count increased. Across all healthy-donor time intervals, the beta-binomial model significantly lowered both the number of clones called differentially abundant and the false-positive rate. The binomial model flagged around 1.3 differentially abundant clones between technical replicates, compared with about 16.4 over about two weeks and 19 over around four weeks.

During the collection period, no infections or other immune events were recorded for the healthy donors. Blood repertoires from healthy donors were used as a training cohort for calibrating time-dependent variance in a beta-binomial model of differential abundance of T-cell clones. The training cohort was composed of around ten healthy donors, 3 female and 7 male. The donors were between roughly 25 and 64 years old, with an average age of roughly 40 years. Whole blood from each healthy donor was obtained from a commercial supplier and was collected at three time points roughly two weeks apart. For immunosequencing, genomic DNA was extracted from unsorted whole blood. The germline V and J ends show losses of 6 bases and 2 bases respectively, and no gene match explains 7 bases of the junction. The CDR3 contains 15 residues, cysteine and phenylalanine counted. Only CDR3 DNA is held: 45 bases, read in frame from base 1. CDR1 and CDR2 were assigned from the germline V gene as MDHEN and SYDVKM.

The immunoSEQ Assay, which uses bias-controlled multiplex PCR amplification of genomic DNA, was used to profile TCRbeta CDR3 regions. As for the authors' bioinformatics: The absolute abundance of each unique TCRbeta CDR3 region was quantified after sequences were collapsed and filtered. Differential abundance was tested with two models: a binomial (Fisher-equivalent) model and a beta-binomial model that adds time-dependent variance fitted from healthy donors. Any clone with fewer than 5 combined templates was excluded, and a clone was called differentially abundant if its Benjamini-Hochberg FDR was below 0.01. In the beta-binomial model, variance was expressed as a function of the total template count across the two samples, in the form v = (b*log(k)+a)^2. Not all clones reach the TCRdb copy of this immuneACCESS table, which keeps in-frame sequences only. Checked studies attribute under half of the gap to unresolved V genes and leave the rest unexplained. The V and J calls and clone size come from that table; D and trimming were worked out from the DNA. The sample includes around 91,000 clones, with approximately 88% observed a single time. The leading ten clones occupy under 4.5% of the sample.

The V and J genes are TRBV28 and TRBJ1-5; TRBD1 lines up with 7 middle nucleotides. Material: blood. The receptor comes from a person aged 18-70 years in good health. Here the CDR3 is given as CASSIGQVRNQPQHF. The sequence in DNA is TGTGCCAGCAGCATCGGACAGGTCCGCAATCAGCCCCAGCATTTT.